This T cell receptor (beta chain) was sequenced in a study of T cells in Graves' hyperthyroidism and ophthalmopathy. Researchers amplified the TCR beta CDR3 regions from RNA transcripts. TCR CDR3 underwent first-round RT-PCR with the HTBI primer set. One entry per CDR3 protein results from TCRdb running MiXCR on the multiplex PCR reads. The table lists 500,000 to 650,000 distinct CDR3 sequences, 20% of them singletons. This clonotype was counted at least ten times. Its antigen is currently unknown. Patients with uncontrolled infections, other autoimmune diseases, pregnancy or lactation were excluded. Extraction of PBMCs used 7.5 to 10 ml of fresh peripheral blood. Broader study findings: Most expanded thyroid clonotypes above 0.001 recurred in blood. A median approximately 6.8 months before onset, the model predicted ophthalmopathy.

Germline assignment: CDR1 MNHEY and CDR2 SVGEGT. The CDR3 consists of 14 residues. With 8 bases removed from V and 7 bases from J, the gap between germline ends came to 18 bases. This sequence was found in a man between 40 and 49 years old with Graves' ophthalmopathy. Sequenced: blood. The chain recombines TRBV6-2 or TRBV6-3 with TRBJ2-1, with D possibly TRBD2 on 7 matching bases. The DNA for the CDR3 is TGTGCCAGCGGGGGGCGGGAGATTGGGAATGAGCAGTTCTTC. It yields the protein CASGGREIGNEQFF.